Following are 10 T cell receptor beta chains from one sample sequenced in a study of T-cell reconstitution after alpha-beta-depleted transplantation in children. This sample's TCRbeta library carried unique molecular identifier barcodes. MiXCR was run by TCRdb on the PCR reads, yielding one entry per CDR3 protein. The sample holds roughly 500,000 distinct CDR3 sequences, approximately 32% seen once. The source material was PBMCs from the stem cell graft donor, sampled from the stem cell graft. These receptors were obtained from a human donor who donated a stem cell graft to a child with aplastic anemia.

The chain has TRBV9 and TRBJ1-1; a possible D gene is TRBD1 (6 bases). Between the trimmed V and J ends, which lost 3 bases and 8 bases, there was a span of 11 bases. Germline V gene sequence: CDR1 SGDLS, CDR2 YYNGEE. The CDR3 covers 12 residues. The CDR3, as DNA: TGTGCCAGCAGCGCACTAGGGACAGAAGCTTTCTTT. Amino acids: CASSALGTEAFF.

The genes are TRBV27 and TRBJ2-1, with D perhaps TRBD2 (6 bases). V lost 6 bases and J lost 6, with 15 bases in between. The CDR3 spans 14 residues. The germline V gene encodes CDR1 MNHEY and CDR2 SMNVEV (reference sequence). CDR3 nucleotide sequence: TGTGCCAGCAGCCACGGGAGTAGTTTCAATGAGCAGTTCTTC. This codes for CASSHGSSFNEQFF.

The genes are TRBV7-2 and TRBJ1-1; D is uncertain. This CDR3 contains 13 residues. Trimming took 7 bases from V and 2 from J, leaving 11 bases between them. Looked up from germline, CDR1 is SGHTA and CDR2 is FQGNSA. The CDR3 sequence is CASTTWPNTEAFF. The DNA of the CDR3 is TGTGCCAGCACTACTTGGCCTAACACTGAAGCTTTCTTT.

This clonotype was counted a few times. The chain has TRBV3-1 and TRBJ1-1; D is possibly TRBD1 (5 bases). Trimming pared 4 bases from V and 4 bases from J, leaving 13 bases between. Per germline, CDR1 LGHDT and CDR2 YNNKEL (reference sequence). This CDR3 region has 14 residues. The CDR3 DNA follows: TGTGCCAGCAGCCCGGGTTGGGGGGTCACTGAAGCTTTCTTT. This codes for CASSPGWGVTEAFF.

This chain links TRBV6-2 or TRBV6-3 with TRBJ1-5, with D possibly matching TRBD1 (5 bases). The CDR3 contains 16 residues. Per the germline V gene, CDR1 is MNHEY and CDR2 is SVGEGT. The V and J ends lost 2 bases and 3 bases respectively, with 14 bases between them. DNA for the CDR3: TGTGCCAGCAGTTACGCTAGGGGTCCAAACAATCAGCCCCAGCATTTT. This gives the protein CASSYARGPNNQPQHF.

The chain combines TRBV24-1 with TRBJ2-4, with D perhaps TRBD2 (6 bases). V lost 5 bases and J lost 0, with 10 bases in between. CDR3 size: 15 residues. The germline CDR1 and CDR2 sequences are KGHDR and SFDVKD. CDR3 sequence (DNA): TGTGCCACCAGTGCCTGGGGGGAAGCCAAAAACATTCAGTACTTC. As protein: CATSAWGEAKNIQYF.

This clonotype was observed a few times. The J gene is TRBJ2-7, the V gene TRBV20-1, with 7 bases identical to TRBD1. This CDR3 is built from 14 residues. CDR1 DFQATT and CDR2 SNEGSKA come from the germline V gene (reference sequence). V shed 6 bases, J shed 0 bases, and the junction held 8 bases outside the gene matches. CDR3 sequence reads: CSAQRQGSSYEQYV. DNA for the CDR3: TGCAGTGCCCAACGACAGGGCAGCTCCTACGAGCAGTACGTC.

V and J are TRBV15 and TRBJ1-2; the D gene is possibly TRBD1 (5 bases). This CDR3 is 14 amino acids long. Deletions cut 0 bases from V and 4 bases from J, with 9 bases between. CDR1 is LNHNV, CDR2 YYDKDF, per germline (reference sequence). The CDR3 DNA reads TGTGCCACCAGCAGAGATCGGGGCGCCTATGGCTACACCTTC. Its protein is CATSRDRGAYGYTF.

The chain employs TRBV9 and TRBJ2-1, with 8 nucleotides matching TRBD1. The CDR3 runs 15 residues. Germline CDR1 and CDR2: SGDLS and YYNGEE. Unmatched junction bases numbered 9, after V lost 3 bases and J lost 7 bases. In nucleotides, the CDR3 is TGTGCCAGCAGCGACCAGGGGGCAGTAGTAAATGAGCAGTTCTTC. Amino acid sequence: CASSDQGAVVNEQFF.

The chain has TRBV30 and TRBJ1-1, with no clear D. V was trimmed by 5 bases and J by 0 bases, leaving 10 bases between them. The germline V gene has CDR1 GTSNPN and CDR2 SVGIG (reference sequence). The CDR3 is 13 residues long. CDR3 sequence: CAWGVRMNTEAFF. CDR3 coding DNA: TGTGCCTGGGGGGTACGGATGAACACTGAAGCTTTCTTT.